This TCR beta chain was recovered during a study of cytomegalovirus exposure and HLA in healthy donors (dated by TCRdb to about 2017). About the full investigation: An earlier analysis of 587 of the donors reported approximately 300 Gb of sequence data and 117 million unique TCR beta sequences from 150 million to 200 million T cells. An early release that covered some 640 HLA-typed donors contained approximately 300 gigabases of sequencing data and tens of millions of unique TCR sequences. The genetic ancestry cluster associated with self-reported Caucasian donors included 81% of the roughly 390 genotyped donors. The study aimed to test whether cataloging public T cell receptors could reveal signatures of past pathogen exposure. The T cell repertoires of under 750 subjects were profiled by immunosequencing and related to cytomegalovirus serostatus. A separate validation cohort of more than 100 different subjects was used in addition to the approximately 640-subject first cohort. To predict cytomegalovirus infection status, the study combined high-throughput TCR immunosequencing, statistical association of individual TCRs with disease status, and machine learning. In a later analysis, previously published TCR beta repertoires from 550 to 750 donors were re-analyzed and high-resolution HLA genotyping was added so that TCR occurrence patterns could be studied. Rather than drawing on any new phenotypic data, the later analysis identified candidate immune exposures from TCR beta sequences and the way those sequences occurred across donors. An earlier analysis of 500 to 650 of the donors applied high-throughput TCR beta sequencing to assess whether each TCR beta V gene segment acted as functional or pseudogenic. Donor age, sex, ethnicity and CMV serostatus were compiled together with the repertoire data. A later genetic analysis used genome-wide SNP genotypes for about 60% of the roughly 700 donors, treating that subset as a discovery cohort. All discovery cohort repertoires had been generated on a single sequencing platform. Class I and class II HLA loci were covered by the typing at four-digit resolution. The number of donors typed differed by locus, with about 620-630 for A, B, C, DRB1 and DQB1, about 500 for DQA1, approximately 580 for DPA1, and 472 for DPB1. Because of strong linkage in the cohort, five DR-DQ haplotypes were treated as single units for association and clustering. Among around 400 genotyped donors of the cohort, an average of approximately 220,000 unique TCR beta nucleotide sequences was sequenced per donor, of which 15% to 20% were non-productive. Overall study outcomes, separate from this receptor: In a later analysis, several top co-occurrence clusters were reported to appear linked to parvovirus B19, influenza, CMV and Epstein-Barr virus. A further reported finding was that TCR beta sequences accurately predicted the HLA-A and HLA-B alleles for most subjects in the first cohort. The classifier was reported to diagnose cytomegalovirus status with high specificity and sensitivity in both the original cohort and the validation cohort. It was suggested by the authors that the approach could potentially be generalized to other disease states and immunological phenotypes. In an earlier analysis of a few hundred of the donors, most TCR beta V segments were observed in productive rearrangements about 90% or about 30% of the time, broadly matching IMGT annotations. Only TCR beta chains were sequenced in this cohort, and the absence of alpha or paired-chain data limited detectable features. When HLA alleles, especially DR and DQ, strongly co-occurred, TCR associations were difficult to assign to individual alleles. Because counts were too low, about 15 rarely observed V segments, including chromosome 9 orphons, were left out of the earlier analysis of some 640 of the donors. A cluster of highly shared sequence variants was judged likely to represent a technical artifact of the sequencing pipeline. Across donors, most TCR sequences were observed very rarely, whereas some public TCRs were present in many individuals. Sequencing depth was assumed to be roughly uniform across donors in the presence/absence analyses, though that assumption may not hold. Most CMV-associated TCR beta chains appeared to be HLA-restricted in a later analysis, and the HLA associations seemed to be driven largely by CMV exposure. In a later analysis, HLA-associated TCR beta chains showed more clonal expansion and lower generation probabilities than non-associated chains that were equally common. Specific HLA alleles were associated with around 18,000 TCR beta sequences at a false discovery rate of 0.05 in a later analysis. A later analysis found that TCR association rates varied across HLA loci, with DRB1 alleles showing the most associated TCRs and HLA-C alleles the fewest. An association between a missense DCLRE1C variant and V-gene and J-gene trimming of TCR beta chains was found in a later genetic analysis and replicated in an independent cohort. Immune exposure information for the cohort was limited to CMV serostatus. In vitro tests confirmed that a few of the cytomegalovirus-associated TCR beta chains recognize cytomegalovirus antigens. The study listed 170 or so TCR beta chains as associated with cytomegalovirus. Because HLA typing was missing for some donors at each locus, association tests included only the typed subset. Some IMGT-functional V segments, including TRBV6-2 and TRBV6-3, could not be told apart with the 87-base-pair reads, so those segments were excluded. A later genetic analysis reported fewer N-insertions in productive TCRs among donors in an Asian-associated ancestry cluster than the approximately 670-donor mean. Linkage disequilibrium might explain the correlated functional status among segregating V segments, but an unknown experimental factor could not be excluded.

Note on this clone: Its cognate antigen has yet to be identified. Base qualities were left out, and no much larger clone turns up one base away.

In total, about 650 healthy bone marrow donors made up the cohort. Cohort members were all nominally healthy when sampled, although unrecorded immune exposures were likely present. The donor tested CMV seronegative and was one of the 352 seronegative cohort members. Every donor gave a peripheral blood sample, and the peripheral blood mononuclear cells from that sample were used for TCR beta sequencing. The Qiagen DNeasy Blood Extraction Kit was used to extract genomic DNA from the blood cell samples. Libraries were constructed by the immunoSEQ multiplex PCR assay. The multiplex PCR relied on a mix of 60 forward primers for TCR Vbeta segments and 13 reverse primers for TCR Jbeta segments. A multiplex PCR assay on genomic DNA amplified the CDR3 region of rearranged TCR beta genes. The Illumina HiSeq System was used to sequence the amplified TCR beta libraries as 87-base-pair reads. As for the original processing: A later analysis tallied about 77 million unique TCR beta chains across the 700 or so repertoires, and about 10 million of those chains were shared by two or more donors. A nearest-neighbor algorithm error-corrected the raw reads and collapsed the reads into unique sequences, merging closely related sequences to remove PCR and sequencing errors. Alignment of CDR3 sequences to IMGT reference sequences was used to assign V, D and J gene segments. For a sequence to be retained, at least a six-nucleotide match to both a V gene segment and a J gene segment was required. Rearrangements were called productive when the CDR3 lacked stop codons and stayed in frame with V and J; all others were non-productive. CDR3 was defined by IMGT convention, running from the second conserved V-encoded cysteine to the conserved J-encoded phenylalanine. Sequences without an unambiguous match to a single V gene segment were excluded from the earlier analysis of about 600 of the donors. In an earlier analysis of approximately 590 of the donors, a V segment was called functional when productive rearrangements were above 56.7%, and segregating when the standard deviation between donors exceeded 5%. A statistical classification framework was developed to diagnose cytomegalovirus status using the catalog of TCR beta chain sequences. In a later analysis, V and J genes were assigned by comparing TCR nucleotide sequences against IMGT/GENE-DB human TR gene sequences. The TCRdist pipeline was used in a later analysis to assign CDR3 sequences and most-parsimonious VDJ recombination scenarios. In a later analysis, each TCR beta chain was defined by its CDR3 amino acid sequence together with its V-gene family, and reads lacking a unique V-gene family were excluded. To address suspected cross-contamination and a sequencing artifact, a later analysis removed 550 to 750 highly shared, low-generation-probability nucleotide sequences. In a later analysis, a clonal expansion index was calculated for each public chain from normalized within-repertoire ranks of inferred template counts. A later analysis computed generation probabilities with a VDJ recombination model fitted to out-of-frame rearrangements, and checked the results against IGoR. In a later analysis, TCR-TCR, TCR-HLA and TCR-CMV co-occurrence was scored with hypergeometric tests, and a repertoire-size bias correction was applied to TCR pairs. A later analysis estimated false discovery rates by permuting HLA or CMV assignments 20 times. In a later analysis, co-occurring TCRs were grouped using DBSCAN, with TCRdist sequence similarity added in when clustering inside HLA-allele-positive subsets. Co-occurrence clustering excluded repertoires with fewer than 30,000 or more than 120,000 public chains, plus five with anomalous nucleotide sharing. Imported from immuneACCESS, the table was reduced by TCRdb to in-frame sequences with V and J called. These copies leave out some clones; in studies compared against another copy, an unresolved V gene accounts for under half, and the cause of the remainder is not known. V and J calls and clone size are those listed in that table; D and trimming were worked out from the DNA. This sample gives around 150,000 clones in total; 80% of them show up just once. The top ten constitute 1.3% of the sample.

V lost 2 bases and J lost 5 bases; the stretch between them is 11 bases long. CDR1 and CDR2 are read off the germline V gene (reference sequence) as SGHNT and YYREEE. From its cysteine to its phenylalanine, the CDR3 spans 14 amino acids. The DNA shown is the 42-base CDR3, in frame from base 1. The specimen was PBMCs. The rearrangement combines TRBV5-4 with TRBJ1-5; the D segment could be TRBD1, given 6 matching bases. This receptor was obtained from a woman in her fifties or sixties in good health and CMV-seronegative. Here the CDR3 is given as CASSFQGIDQPQHF. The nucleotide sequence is TGTGCCAGCAGCTTTCAGGGGATCGATCAGCCCCAGCATTTT.